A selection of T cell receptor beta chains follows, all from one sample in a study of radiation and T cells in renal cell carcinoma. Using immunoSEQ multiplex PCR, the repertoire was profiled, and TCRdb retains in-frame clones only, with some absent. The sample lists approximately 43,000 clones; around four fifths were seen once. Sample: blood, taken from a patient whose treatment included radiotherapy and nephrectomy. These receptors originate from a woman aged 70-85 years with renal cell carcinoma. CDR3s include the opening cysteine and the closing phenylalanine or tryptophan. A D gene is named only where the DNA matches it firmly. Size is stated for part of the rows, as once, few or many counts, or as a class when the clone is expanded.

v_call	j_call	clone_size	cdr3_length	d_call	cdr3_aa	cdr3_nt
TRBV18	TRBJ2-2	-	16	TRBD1	CASSRGQPRDTGELFF	TGTGCCAGCTCCCGGGGACAGCCTAGAGACACCGGGGAGCTGTTTTTT
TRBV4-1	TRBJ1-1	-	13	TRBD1	CASSRTGDTEAFF	TGCGCCAGCAGTCGGACAGGGGACACTGAAGCTTTCTTT
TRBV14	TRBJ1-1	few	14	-	CASSLARGSTEAFF	TGTGCCAGCAGCTTGGCACGCGGCTCCACTGAAGCTTTCTTT
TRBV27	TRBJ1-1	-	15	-	CASSNPGQLNTEAFF	TGTGCCAGCAGCAATCCGGGACAACTGAACACTGAAGCTTTCTTT
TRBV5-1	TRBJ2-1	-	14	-	CASSGTGAENEQFF	TGCGCCAGCAGCGGAACGGGGGCGGAAAATGAGCAGTTCTTC
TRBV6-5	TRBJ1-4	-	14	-	CASSYSAGNEKLFF	TGTGCCAGCAGTTACTCGGCCGGTAATGAAAAACTGTTTTTT
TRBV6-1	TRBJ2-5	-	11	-	CASSPQETQYF	TGTGCCAGCAGTCCACAAGAGACCCAGTACTTC
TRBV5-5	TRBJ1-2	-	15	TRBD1	CASSFMTGGSYGYTF	TGTGCCAGCAGCTTTATGACAGGGGGTTCCTATGGCTACACCTTC
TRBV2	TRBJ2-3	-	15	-	CASSEKGGLFDTQYF	TGTGCCAGCAGTGAAAAGGGGGGTCTGTTCGATACGCAGTATTTT
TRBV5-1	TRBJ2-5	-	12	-	CASSLPSETQYF	TGCGCCAGCAGCTTGCCCTCAGAGACCCAGTACTTC
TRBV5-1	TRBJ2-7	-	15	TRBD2	CASSLVGGGSYEQYF	TGCGCCAGCAGCTTGGTGGGCGGGGGCTCCTACGAGCAGTACTTC
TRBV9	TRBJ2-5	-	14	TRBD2	CASSLGLAKETQYF	TGTGCCAGCAGCTTGGGACTAGCTAAAGAGACCCAGTACTTC
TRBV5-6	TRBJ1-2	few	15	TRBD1	CASSLEDRVINGYTF	TGTGCCAGCAGCTTGGAGGACAGGGTGATTAATGGCTACACCTTC
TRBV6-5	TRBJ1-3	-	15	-	CASSYSPSPGNTIYF	TGTGCCAGCAGTTACTCCCCAAGCCCTGGAAACACCATATATTTT